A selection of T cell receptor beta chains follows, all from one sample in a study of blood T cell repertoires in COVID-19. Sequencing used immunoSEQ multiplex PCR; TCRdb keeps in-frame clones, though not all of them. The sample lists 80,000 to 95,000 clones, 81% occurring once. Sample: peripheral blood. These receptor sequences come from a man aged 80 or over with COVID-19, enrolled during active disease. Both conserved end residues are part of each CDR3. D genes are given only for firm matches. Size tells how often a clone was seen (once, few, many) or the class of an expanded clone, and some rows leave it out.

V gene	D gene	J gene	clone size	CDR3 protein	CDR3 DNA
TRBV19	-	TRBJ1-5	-	CASSTGPQPQHF	TGTGCCAGTAGTACTGGGCCGCAGCCCCAGCATTTT
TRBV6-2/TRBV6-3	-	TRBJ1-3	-	CASSYSRGGNTIYF	TGTGCCAGCAGTTACTCCCGGGGAGGAAACACCATATATTTT
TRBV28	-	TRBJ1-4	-	CASLSWSNEKLFF	TGTGCCAGCCTAAGTTGGAGTAATGAAAAACTGTTTTTT
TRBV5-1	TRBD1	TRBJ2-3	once	CASSSGTGNPTDTQYF	TGCGCCAGCAGCTCCGGGACAGGGAATCCCACAGATACGCAGTATTTT
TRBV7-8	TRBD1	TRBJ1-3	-	CASSFLRGTGENTIYF	TGTGCCAGCAGCTTCTTGAGAGGGACAGGGGAAAACACCATATATTTT
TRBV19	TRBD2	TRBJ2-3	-	CATKSGSSLWDTQYF	TGTGCCACCAAGAGCGGGAGCTCATTATGGGATACGCAGTATTTT
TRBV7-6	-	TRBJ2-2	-	CASSLVPGAGELFF	TGTGCCAGCAGCTTAGTCCCAGGGGCCGGGGAGCTGTTTTTT
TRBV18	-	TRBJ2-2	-	CASSPRRQITGELFF	TGTGCCAGCTCACCAAGACGACAGATCACCGGGGAGCTGTTTTTT
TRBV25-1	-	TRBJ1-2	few	CASSVEGWGYGYTF	TGTGCCAGCAGTGTAGAGGGTTGGGGCTATGGCTACACCTTC
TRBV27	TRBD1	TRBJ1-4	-	CASSFQGAREKLFF	TGTGCCAGCAGTTTCCAGGGGGCGCGGGAAAAACTGTTTTTT
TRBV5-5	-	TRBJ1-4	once	CASSQGYATNEKLFF	TGTGCCAGCAGCCAGGGGTACGCAACTAATGAAAAACTGTTTTTT
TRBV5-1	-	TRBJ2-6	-	CASSLVDRPSGANVLTF	TGCGCCAGCAGCTTGGTCGACAGGCCGTCTGGGGCCAACGTCCTGACTTTC
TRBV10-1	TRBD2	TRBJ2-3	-	CASSPGPRGGTQYF	TGCGCCAGCAGTCCGGGGCCCCGGGGGGGTACGCAGTATTTT
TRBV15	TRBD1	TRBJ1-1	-	CATSREGGAANTEAFF	TGTGCCACCAGCAGAGAAGGGGGCGCAGCGAACACTGAAGCTTTCTTT
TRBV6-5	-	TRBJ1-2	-	CASSYRPSGGYTF	TGTGCCAGCAGTTACCGACCTTCGGGGGGCTACACCTTC
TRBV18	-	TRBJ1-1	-	CASSQALNTEAFF	TGTGCCAGCTCACAAGCCTTGAACACTGAAGCTTTCTTT
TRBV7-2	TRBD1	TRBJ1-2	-	CASSLGPGQGLNYGYTF	TGTGCCAGCAGCTTAGGGCCAGGACAGGGGCTTAACTATGGCTACACCTTC
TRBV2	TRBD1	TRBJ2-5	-	CASREWGQKYF	TGTGCCAGCAGAGAGTGGGGACAGAAGTACTTC
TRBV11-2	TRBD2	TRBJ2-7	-	CASSLVGGNYEQYF	TGTGCCAGCAGCTTAGTGGGGGGGAACTACGAGCAGTACTTC
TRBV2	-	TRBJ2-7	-	CASSELGWDEQYF	TGTGCCAGCAGTGAATTGGGCTGGGACGAGCAGTACTTC
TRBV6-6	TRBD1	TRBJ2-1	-	CASSADRDRHNEQFF	TGTGCCAGCAGCGCTGACAGGGATCGGCACAATGAGCAGTTCTTC
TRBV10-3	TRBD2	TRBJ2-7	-	CAISEPTSGIDLEQYF	TGTGCCATCAGTGAGCCGACTAGCGGGATCGACCTGGAGCAGTACTTC
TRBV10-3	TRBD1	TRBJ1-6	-	CAISEVTGTADNSPLHF	TGTGCCATCAGTGAGGTTACCGGGACAGCGGATAATTCACCCCTCCACTTT
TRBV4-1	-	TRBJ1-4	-	CASSQDHYGGEKLFF	TGCGCCAGCAGCCAAGATCACTACGGGGGTGAAAAACTGTTTTTT
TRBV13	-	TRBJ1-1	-	CASSRTGGSTEAFF	TGTGCCAGCAGCCGCACCGGGGGGAGCACTGAAGCTTTCTTT
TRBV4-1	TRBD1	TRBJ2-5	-	CASSPPGQGARETQYF	TGCGCCAGCAGCCCCCCTGGACAGGGGGCGCGGGAGACCCAGTACTTC
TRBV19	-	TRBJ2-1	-	CASSYGQGGYNEQFF	TGTGCCAGTAGTTATGGGCAGGGAGGCTACAATGAGCAGTTCTTC
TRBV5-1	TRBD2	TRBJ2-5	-	CASSVSGGEETQYF	TGCGCCAGCAGTGTTAGCGGGGGGGAAGAGACCCAGTACTTC
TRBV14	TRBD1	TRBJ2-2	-	CASTHPDRGLRVDTGELFF	TGTGCCAGCACCCATCCGGACAGGGGGTTAAGAGTCGACACCGGGGAGCTGTTTTTT
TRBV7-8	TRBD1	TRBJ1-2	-	CASSPDPTGGMGGYTF	TGTGCCAGCAGCCCCGACCCTACAGGGGGCATGGGCGGCTACACCTTC
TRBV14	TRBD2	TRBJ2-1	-	CASSHVLAGTEQFF	TGTGCCAGCAGCCATGTGCTAGCGGGGACTGAGCAGTTCTTC
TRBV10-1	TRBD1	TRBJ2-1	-	CASSDPQGQGFHNEQFF	TGCGCCAGCAGTGACCCCCAGGGACAGGGGTTCCACAATGAGCAGTTCTTC
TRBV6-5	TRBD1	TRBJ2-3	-	CASWTGVSTDTQYF	TGTGCCAGCTGGACAGGGGTCAGCACAGATACGCAGTATTTT
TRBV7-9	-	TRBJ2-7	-	CASSLGLGKEEQYF	TGTGCCAGCAGCTTAGGGCTCGGGAAAGAGGAGCAGTACTTC
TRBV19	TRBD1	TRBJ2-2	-	CATRTGYTGELFF	TGTGCCACGAGGACAGGGTACACCGGGGAGCTGTTTTTT
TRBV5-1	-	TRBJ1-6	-	CASSLGGQRTSGTLHF	TGCGCCAGCAGCTTGGGGGGACAACGTACGAGTGGGACCCTCCACTTT
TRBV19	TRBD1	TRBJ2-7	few	CASSSTGTGAAYEQYF	TGTGCCAGTAGTTCTACAGGGACAGGCGCCGCCTACGAGCAGTACTTC
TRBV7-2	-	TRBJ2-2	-	CASSLIRAATGELFF	TGTGCCAGCAGCTTAATCAGGGCCGCCACCGGGGAGCTGTTTTTT
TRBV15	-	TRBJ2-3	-	CATSRDPSAATDTQYF	TGTGCCACCAGCAGAGATCCGAGCGCAGCCACAGATACGCAGTATTTT
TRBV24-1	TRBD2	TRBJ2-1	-	CATSDPLGAGGYNEQFF	TGTGCCACCAGTGACCCCTTGGGAGCGGGAGGTTACAATGAGCAGTTCTTC
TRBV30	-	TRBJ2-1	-	CAWTPRRASIFF	TGTGCCTGGACACCCCGGCGGGCTAGTATTTTCTTC
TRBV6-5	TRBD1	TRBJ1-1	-	CASSRDSAEAFF	TGTGCCAGCAGTAGGGACAGCGCTGAAGCTTTCTTT
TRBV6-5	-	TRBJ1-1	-	CASSFTPMNTEAFF	TGTGCCAGCAGCTTCACTCCTATGAACACTGAAGCTTTCTTT
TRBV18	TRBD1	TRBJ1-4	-	CASSPGTVNEKLFF	TGTGCCAGCTCACCTGGGACAGTAAATGAAAAACTGTTTTTT
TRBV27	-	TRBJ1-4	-	CASSLSPGISEKLFF	TGTGCCAGCAGTTTATCTCCCGGGATTAGTGAAAAACTGTTTTTT
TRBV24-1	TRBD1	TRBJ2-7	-	CATSDPRTGMGGQYF	TGTGCCACCAGTGATCCGAGGACAGGGATGGGAGGGCAGTACTTC
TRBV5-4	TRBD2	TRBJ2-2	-	CASSLTSGSNTGELFF	TGTGCCAGCAGCTTGACTAGCGGTTCGAACACCGGGGAGCTGTTTTTT
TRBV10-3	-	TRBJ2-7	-	CATSHRTESYEQYF	TGTGCCACCTCTCACCGGACAGAATCCTACGAGCAGTACTTC
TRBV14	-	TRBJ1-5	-	CASSQYGRGTVMSNQPQHF	TGTGCCAGCAGCCAATACGGCAGGGGTACAGTAATGAGTAATCAGCCCCAGCATTTT
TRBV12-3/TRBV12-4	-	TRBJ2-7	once	CASGQIASNEQYF	TGTGCCAGCGGACAGATAGCAAGTAACGAGCAGTACTTC
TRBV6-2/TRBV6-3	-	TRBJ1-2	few	CASSLTEYYGYTF	TGTGCCAGCAGCCTGACAGAGTACTATGGCTACACCTTC
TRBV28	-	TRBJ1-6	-	CASRPGGRGDAAPLHF	TGTGCCAGCAGGCCCGGAGGCAGGGGAGATGCGGCACCCCTCCACTTT
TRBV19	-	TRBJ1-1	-	CASSTPGQGYRMNTEAFF	TGTGCCAGTAGTACGCCGGGACAAGGATACCGCATGAACACTGAAGCTTTCTTT
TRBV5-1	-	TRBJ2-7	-	CASSLVLPLNNEQYF	TGCGCCAGCAGCTTGGTTCTTCCGCTGAACAACGAGCAGTACTTC
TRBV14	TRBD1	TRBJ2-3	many	CASSQGTGFAQYF	TGTGCCAGCAGCCAGGGGACAGGGTTCGCGCAGTATTTT
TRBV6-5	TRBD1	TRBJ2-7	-	CASRRRQGNEQYF	TGTGCCAGCAGACGTAGACAGGGAAACGAGCAGTACTTC
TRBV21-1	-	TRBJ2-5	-	CASSRQIGSRGSSETQYF	TGTGCCAGCAGCAGACAAATCGGCAGCAGAGGGTCGAGCGAGACCCAGTACTTC